The entry below gives a single T cell receptor (beta chain) sequence along with its context. The antigen remains unidentified. TCRdb passed the 5' RACE reads through MiXCR, listing each CDR3 protein once. The profile shows around 1.7 million distinct CDR3 sequences, less than 35% of them singletons. This sample stems from a study of identical twins. Overall study results and limits: There were fewer insertions in abundant cord blood beta clonotypes, but memory repertoires showed no such pattern.

What was sequenced was cord blood. The clonotype was recovered from a newborn girl in good health.

The CDR3: CSARMDRGNSYEQYF. The CDR3 bases are TGCAGTGCTAGAATGGACAGGGGTAACTCCTACGAGCAGTACTTC. The V gene is TRBV20-1, the J gene TRBJ2-7, with 9 bases matching TRBD1. CDR3 length: 15 amino acids. Trimming took 2 bases from V and 0 from J; bases not matched to a gene: 5. CDR1 is DFQATT and CDR2 is SNEGSKA in the germline V gene (reference sequence).